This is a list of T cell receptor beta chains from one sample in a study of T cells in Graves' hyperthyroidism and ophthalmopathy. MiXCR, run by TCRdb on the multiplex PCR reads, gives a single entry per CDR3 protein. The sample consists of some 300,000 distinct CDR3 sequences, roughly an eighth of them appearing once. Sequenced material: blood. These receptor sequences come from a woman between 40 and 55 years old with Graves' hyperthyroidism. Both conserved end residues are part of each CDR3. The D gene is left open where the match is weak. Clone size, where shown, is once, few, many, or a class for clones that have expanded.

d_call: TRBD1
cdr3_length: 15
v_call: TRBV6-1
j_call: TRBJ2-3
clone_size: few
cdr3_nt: TGTGCCAGCAGTTTCCGACAGGGAGTGGCAGATACGCAGTATTTT
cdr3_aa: CASSFRQGVADTQYF

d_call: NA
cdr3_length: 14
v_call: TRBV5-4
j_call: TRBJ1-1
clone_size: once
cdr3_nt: TGTGCCAGCAGCTTCGGGTCAACAGGCTTTGAAGCTTTCTTT
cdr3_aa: CASSFGSTGFEAFF

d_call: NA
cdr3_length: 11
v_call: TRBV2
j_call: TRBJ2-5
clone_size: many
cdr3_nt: TGTGCCAGCTCCTCCTCCGAGACCCAGTACTTC
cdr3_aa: CASSSSETQYF

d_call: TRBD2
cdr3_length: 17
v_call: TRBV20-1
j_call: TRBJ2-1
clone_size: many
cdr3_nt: TGCAGTGCTAGAGATCGGAGTAGCGGGAGCTCCTACAATGAGCAGTTCTTC
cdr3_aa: CSARDRSSGSSYNEQFF

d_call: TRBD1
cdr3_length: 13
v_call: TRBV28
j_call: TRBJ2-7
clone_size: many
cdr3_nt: TGTGCCAGCAGCCCCGGGACAGGGGATGAGCAGTACTTC
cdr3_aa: CASSPGTGDEQYF

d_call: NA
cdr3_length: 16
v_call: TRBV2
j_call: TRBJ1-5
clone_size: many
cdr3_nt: TGTGCCAGCAGTGAAGCCGGGGGGGCCCCGAGTCAGCCCCAGCATTTT
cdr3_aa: CASSEAGGAPSQPQHF

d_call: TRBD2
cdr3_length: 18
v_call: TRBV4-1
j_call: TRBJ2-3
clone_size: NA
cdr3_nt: TGCGCCAGCAGCCAAGATTCCCGCCCTAGCGGGAGTAAAGGTACGCAGTATTTT
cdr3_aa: CASSQDSRPSGSKGTQYF

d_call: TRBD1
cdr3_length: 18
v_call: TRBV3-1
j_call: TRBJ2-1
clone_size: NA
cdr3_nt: TGTGCCAGCAGCCAAGATATACCCGGGACAGGGGTTGTCAATGAGCAGTTCTTC
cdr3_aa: CASSQDIPGTGVVNEQFF

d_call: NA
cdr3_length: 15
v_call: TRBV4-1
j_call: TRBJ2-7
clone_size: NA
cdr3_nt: TGCGCCAGCAGCCAATCATGGACAGTCGCCTACGAGCAGTACTTC
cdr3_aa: CASSQSWTVAYEQYF

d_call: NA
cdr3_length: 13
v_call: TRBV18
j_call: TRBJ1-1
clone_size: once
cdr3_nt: TGTGCCAGCTCTAGGACGAGAGCCACTGAAGCTTTCTTT
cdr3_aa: CASSRTRATEAFF

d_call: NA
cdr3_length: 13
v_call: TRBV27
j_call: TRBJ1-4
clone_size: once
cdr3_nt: TGTGCCAGCCGACCGAGTTATAATGAAAAACTGTTTTTT
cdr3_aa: CASRPSYNEKLFF

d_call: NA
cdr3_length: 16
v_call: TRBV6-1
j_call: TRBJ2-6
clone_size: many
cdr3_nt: TGTGCCAGCACTCGGACGGCCTACTCTGGGGCCAACGTCCTGACTTTC
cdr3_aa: CASTRTAYSGANVLTF